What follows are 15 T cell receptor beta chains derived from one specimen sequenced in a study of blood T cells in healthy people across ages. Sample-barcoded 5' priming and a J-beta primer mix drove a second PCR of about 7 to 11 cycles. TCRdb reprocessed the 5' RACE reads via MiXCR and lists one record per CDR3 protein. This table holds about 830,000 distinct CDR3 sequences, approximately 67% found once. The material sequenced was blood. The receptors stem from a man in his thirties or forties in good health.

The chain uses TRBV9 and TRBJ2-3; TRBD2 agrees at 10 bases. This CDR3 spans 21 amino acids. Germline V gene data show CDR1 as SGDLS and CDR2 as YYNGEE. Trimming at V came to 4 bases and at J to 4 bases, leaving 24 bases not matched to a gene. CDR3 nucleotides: TGTGCCAGCAGCCCAGGGAGAGCGGGGGGGCGTCTCAAATCCCGGGCAGATACGCAGTATTTT. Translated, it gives CASSPGRAGGRLKSRADTQYF.

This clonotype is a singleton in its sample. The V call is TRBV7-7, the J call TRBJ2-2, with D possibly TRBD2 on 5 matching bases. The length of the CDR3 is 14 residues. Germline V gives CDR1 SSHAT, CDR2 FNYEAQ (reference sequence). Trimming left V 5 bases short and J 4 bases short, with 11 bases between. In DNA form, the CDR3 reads TGTGCCAGCAGCGCCCTAGAGGGCACCGGGGAGCTGTTTTTT. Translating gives CASSALEGTGELFF. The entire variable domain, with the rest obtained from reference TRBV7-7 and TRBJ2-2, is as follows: GAGVSQSPRYKVTKRGQDVTLRCDPISSHATLYWYQQALGQGPEFLTYFNYEAQPDKSGLPSDRFSAERPEGSISTLTIQRTEQRDSAMYRCASSALEGTGELFFGEGSRLTVL.

The CDR3 is CASSYVGTGDYEQYF. The CDR3 region has the DNA TGTGCCAGCAGTTACGTCGGGACAGGGGATTACGAGCAGTACTTC. This chain joins TRBV6-2 or TRBV6-3 and TRBJ2-7; 10 positions match TRBD1. After removal of 2 bases from V and 4 bases from J, the junction contained 5 bases not matched to a gene. The CDR3 is 15 amino acids. Germline V gene lookup returns CDR1 MNHEY and CDR2 SVGEGT.

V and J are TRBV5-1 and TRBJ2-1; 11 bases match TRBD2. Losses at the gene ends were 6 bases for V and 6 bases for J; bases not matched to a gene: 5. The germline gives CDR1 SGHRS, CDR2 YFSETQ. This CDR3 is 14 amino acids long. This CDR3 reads CASKSSGGSNEQFF. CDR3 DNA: TGCGCCAGCAAGTCTAGCGGGGGGTCCAATGAGCAGTTCTTC.

CDR3 bases: TGTGCCAGCAGCCCCGGTGCCGGGTCCGGCTACGAGCAGTACTTC. Amino acids: CASSPGAGSGYEQYF. This sequence joins TRBV3-1 and TRBJ2-7; D is uncertain. Germline loops: CDR1 LGHDT, CDR2 YNNKEL (reference sequence). The length of the CDR3 is 15 residues. Trimming shortened V by 4 bases and J by 3 bases, and 16 bases separated the two germline ends.

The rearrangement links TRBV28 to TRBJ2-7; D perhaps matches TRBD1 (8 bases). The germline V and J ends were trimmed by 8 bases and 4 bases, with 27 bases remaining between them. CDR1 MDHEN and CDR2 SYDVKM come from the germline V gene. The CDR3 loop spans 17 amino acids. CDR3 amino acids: CASAGQGETSNQYEQYF. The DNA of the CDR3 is TGTGCCAGCGCTGGACAGGGTGAGACTAGCAACCAATACGAGCAGTACTTC.

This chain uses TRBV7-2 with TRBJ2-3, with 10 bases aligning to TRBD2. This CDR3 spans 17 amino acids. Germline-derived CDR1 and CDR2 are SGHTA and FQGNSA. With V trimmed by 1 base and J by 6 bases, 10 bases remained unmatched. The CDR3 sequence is CASSLVPSGGAEDTQYF. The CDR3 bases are TGTGCCAGCAGCTTAGTCCCCAGCGGGGGGGCCGAGGATACGCAGTATTTT.

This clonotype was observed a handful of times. The DNA for the CDR3 is TGTGCCAGCAGTCCGGTTCTGGGGGGCCCCACCTACGAGCAGTACTTC. Its protein is CASSPVLGGPTYEQYF. V and J are TRBV12-3 or TRBV12-4 and TRBJ2-7; D is possibly TRBD1 or TRBD2 (6 bases each). CDR3 length: 16 amino acids. Trimming left V 5 bases short and J 2 bases short, with 19 bases between.

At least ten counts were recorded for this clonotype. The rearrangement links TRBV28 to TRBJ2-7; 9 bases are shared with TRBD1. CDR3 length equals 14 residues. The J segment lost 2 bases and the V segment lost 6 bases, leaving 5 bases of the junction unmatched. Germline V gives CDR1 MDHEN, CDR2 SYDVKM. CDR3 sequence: CASSSGTGPYEQYF. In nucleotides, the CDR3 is TGTGCCAGCAGCTCCGGGACAGGGCCCTACGAGCAGTACTTC.

The CDR3: CASSRVGSTYEQYF. CDR3 in DNA: TGTGCCAGCTCCAGGGTGGGCAGTACCTACGAGCAGTACTTC. The rearrangement joins TRBV12-3 or TRBV12-4 to TRBJ2-1; D is perhaps TRBD1 (5 bases). Gene TRBJ2-7 matches the end of the DNA better, so the J call may be wrong. The CDR3 has 14 residues.

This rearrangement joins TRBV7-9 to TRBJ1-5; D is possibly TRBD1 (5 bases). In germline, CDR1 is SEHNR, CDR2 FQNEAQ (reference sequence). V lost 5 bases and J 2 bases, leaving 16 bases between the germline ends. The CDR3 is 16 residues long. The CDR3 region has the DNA TGTGCCAGCAGCCCCCCCACGGGGGTCGGCAATCAGCCCCAGCATTTT. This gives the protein CASSPPTGVGNQPQHF.

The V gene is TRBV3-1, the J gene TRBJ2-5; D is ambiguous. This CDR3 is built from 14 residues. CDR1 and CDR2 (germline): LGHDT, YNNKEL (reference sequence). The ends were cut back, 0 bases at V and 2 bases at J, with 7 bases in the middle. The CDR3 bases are TGTGCCAGCAGCCAAGATTGGCTGCAAGAGACCCAGTACTTC. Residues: CASSQDWLQETQYF.

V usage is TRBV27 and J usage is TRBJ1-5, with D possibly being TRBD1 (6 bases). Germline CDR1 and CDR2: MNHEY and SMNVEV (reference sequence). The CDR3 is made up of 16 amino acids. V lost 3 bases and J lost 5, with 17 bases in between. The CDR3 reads CASSFSQDSSDQPQHF. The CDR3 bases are TGTGCCAGCAGTTTCTCCCAGGACAGTTCCGATCAGCCCCAGCATTTT.

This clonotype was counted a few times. This chain's CDR3 is CASSLLAGGFGQFF. The CDR3 region has the DNA TGTGCCAGCAGTTTGCTAGCGGGGGGGTTCGGGCAGTTCTTC. The chain recombines TRBV12-3 or TRBV12-4 with TRBJ2-1; 12 bases match TRBD2. V was clipped by 3 bases and J by 12 bases; unmatched bases: 6. The CDR3 contains 14 residues.

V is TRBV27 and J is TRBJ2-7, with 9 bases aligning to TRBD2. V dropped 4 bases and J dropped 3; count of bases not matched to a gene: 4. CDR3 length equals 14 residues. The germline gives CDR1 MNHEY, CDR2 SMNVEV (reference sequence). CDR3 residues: CASSWASGDYEQYF. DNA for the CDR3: TGTGCCAGCAGTTGGGCTAGCGGGGACTACGAGCAGTACTTC.